This T cell receptor (beta chain) was sequenced for a study of CD8+CD57+ T cells in acquired aplastic anemia. Germline CDR1 reads SGHNT; CDR2 reads YYREEE (reference sequence). The CDR3 spans 15 residues. Between the trimmed V and J ends, which lost 4 bases and 2 bases, there was a span of 15 bases. Study-wide results and caveats: The study found no significant CD8+ Simpson's diversity difference between patients and controls.

There are a few counts of this clonotype. Its antigen remains unidentified. The template used for profiling TCR beta VDJ and CDR3 was genomic DNA. TCRdb re-called the reads with MiXCR, one entry per CDR3 protein. The data show around 500,000 distinct CDR3 sequences, approximately 32% seen once. Sequencing involved patients with CD8+CD57+ cell expansion previously shown by flow cytometry. The V and J genes are TRBV5-4 and TRBJ1-2; D is possibly TRBD1 (6 bases). The clonotype comes from a human donor with aplastic anemia. The specimen was sorted CD4+, CD8+, or CD8+CD57+ T cells (not recorded which) from PBMCs. CDR3 sequence reads: CASSLSGTFNYGYTF. The CDR3 nucleotides are TGTGCCAGCAGCCTTAGCGGGACATTCAACTATGGCTACACCTTC. Full variable domain (missing parts from reference TRBV5-4 and TRBJ1-2): ETGVTQSPTHLIKTRGQQVTLRCSSQSGHNTVSWYQQALGQGPQFIFQYYREEENGRGNFPPRFSGLQFPNYSSELNVNALELDDSALYLCASSLSGTFNYGYTFGSGTRLTVV.